This T cell receptor beta chain comes out of a study of PD-1 blockade in classical Hodgkin lymphoma. V lost 6 bases, J lost 4 bases, and 20 bases lay in between. The CDR3 consists of 16 residues. The germline V gene has CDR1 SGHVS and CDR2 FNYEAQ. Every patient was affected by relapse after autologous stem cell transplantation, while exposure to brentuximab vedotin was not uniform. Classifying best responses yielded complete response, partial response or progressive disease. As for this clone: Its target is unknown.

Assay: immunoSEQ multiplex PCR; the TCRdb copy retains only in-frame clones and omits some. The data contain about 37,000 clones, 85% to 90% of them singletons. Regarding the study as a whole: By C4D1, CD4+ diversity increased significantly, especially in complete responders. The repertoire differences lack a defined cause, possibly disease activity or prior therapy. Patients with a complete response exhibited baseline diversity comparable to newly diagnosed patients.

Sequenced here: peripheral blood mononuclear cells (PBMCs), sampled before the second cycle of nivolumab. The sequence came from a human donor with classical Hodgkin lymphoma. V usage is TRBV7-6 and J usage is TRBJ2-3; D is perhaps TRBD1 (5 bases). CDR3 in amino acids: CASSPYRGQQADTQYF. Here the CDR3 DNA reads TGTGCCAGCAGTCCCTATAGAGGACAACAAGCAGATACGCAGTATTTT.